Below are 6 T cell receptor beta chains sequenced from a single sample in a study of blood T cell repertoires in COVID-19 (dated by TCRdb to the early 2020s). The receptor library was made with the immunoSEQ multiplex PCR assay. Here the immuneACCESS table is served through TCRdb, limited to in-frame sequences with V and J called. Missing clones are a known gap in these copies; in checked studies unresolved V genes cover under half, and the rest lacks a known reason. The sample data list 220,000 or so clones, and about 81% of these were observed just once. Of the sample, approximately 8% falls within the top ten clones. Sequenced material: peripheral blood. The origin of the receptors is a woman of 80 years or more with COVID-19, enrolled during active disease.

The chain uses TRBV5-6 and TRBJ2-5; a weak D match, TRBD1 (6 bases). CDR3 size: 16 residues. Between the trimmed V and J ends, which lost 0 bases and 1 base, there was a span of 13 bases. Germline V lookup: CDR1 SGHDT, CDR2 YYEEEE. The CDR3 reads CASSLGTGLVQETQYF. The CDR3 nucleotides read TGTGCCAGCAGCTTGGGAACAGGGTTGGTCCAAGAGACCCAGTACTTC.

The CDR3 coding sequence is TGTGCCAGCAGCTTAGGGAGAGGGGGCGTTTACGAGCAGTACTTC. It codes for CASSLGRGGVYEQYF. The rearrangement links TRBV7-9 to TRBJ2-7; 7 nucleotides agree with TRBD1. The CDR3 contains 15 residues. The J segment lost 4 bases and the V segment lost 1 base, leaving 7 bases of the junction unmatched. CDR1 is SEHNR, CDR2 FQNEAQ, per germline (reference sequence).

CDR3 sequence reads: CASGRTGVSYEQYF. CDR3 nucleotide sequence: TGTGCCAGCGGTCGGACAGGGGTTAGCTACGAGCAGTACTTC. The V call is TRBV6-5, the J call TRBJ2-7, with 9 bases matching TRBD1. CDR3 length: 14 amino acids. The germline V gene has CDR1 MNHEY and CDR2 SVGAGI. The V and J ends lost 8 bases and 3 bases, in that order; junction bases with no gene match: 8.

In nucleotides, the CDR3 is TGTGCCAGCAGTCAATACGGGACAGCAAACTATGGCTACACCTTC. It is translated as CASSQYGTANYGYTF. The chain joins TRBV6-5 to TRBJ1-2; the match to TRBD1 covers 7 bases. Germline V lookup: CDR1 MNHEY, CDR2 SVGAGI. The CDR3 length is 15 residues. Losses at the gene ends were 5 bases for V and 2 bases for J; bases not matched to a gene: 8.

This clone occurred a few times. The junction departs from the called germline gene at one end, perhaps through a read error. The V call is TRBV7-7, the J call TRBJ2-1; the D is unclear. The CDR3 length is 13 residues. CDR1 and CDR2 (germline): SSHAT, FNYEAQ (reference sequence). The CDR3 protein is CASSLRPGDEQFF. The CDR3 DNA reads as TGTGCTAGCAGCTTAAGGCCGGGTGATGAGCAGTTCTTC.

J is TRBJ1-6 and V is TRBV30; no clear D gene. Looked up from germline, CDR1 is GTSNPN and CDR2 is SVGIG (reference sequence). This CDR3 has 15 amino acids. V was trimmed by 2 bases and J by 11 bases, leaving 19 bases between them. DNA of the CDR3: TGTGCCTGGAGTCCTCAGGACTGGGATGGGCCACCCCTCCACTTT. It specifies CAWSPQDWDGPPLHF. Together with reference TRBV30 and TRBJ1-6, the CDR3 gives the full variable domain: SQTIHQWPATLVQPVGSPLSLECTVEGTSNPNLYWYRQAAGRGLQLLFYSVGIGQISSEVPQNLSASRPQDRQFILSSKKLLLSDSGFYLCAWSPQDWDGPPLHFGNGTRLTVT.